Below are 5 T cell receptor beta chains sequenced from a single sample in a study of regulatory T cells in long-lasting Graves disease. As for time point: persistent/refractory GD, antithyroid drugs over 5 years with positive TRAb. RNA from PBMCs was the source of the TCR library. TCR beta libraries were built with iRepertoire HTBI primers and Arm-PCR of CDR3 regions. Each CDR3 protein gets one entry after TCRdb re-called the multiplex PCR reads with MiXCR. The sample includes 360,000 or so distinct CDR3 sequences, roughly 24% of them seen just once. The input for sequencing was peripheral blood mononuclear cells (PBMCs), taken when the disease was refractory, from a patient treated with antithyroid drugs. These receptors came from a woman in her forties with Graves disease.

The table lists this clonotype with many counts. This chain joins TRBV28 and TRBJ2-7; D not resolved. This CDR3 is built from 13 residues. V was clipped by 6 bases and J by 0 bases, with 9 bases between them. Per germline, CDR1 MDHEN and CDR2 SYDVKM. The CDR3 sequence: CASRHPSSYEQYF. In nucleotides, the CDR3 is TGTGCCAGCAGGCATCCCAGCTCCTACGAGCAGTACTTC.

This clonotype showed up many times. V gene TRBV2 combines with J gene TRBJ1-4, with D maybe TRBD1 (6 bases). This CDR3 is 14 amino acids long. Germline V lookup: CDR1 SNHLY, CDR2 FYNNEI. V lost 4 bases and J 3 bases, leaving 9 bases between the germline ends. The CDR3 sequence is CASSGRGSNEKLFF. In DNA form, the CDR3 reads TGTGCCAGCAGTGGAAGGGGGTCTAATGAAAAACTGTTTTTT.

The chain couples TRBV27 to TRBJ1-2; D possibly corresponds to TRBD1 (5 bases). Per the germline V gene, CDR1 is MNHEY and CDR2 is SMNVEV (reference sequence). The CDR3 runs 15 residues. V was shortened by 3 bases and J by 4 bases, with 15 bases between the two germline ends. The CDR3 loop is CASSFGVERGYGYTF. The CDR3 nucleotides are TGTGCCAGCAGTTTCGGTGTCGAAAGGGGCTATGGCTACACCTTC.

The CDR3 bases are TGTGCCAGCAGCAAAGCTAGCGGCCTCTACAATGAGCAGTTCTTC. As protein: CASSKASGLYNEQFF. This rearrangement joins TRBV7-9 to TRBJ2-1; 7 bases fit TRBD2. CDR3 size: 15 residues. Trimming cost V 5 bases and J 3 bases; bases outside gene matches: 7. Germline V lookup: CDR1 SEHNR, CDR2 FQNEAQ (reference sequence). Full variable domain (outside the CDR3, taken from reference TRBV7-9 and TRBJ2-1): DTGVSQNPRHKITKRGQNVTFRCDPISEHNRLYWYRQTLGQGPEFLTYFQNEAQLEKSRLLSDRFSAERPKGSFSTLEIQRTEQGDSAMYLCASSKASGLYNEQFFGPGTRLTVL.

This clonotype was detected a few times. V is TRBV5-1 and J is TRBJ1-3; TRBD1 matches 8 bases. Germline CDR1 SGHRS, CDR2 YFSETQ. V lost 5 bases, J lost 3 bases, and 10 bases stayed unmatched. The CDR3 is made up of 16 amino acids. CDR3 DNA: TGCGCCAGCAGTACCGGACAGGGACCTCGTGGAAACACCATATATTTT. Amino acid sequence: CASSTGQGPRGNTIYF.